A single sample is the source of the 5 T cell receptor beta chains below, sequenced in a study of graft-versus-host responses after intestinal transplantation. Only in-frame clones appear in the TCRdb table, and some are missing; sequencing was by immunoSEQ multiplex PCR. Of about 120,000 clones detected, 90% appear once; the ten largest clones hold approximately 0.17%. Their recognized antigens are unknown. The material was unstimulated CD4+ T cells sorted from spleen or lymph node cells, obtained before intestinal transplant. These receptors were collected from a human donor who received an intestinal transplant.

This clone appeared once. CDR3 DNA sequence: TGTGCCAGCTCACCCAATCTAGCGCCAGATACGCAGTATTTT. The encoded protein is CASSPNLAPDTQYF. The rearrangement joins TRBV18 to TRBJ2-3; tentatively, D is TRBD2 (6 bases). Trimming pared 3 bases from V and 4 bases from J, leaving 11 bases between. CDR3 length equals 14 residues. Germline V gene sequence: CDR1 KGHSH, CDR2 LQKENI. Variable domain in full (rest from reference TRBV18 and TRBJ2-3): NAGVMQNPRHLVRRRGQEARLRCSPMKGHSHVYWYRQLPEEGLKFMVYLQKENIIDESGMPKERFSAEFPKEGPSILRIQQVVRGDSAAYFCASSPNLAPDTQYFGPGTRLTVL.

The rearrangement joins TRBV29-1 to TRBJ2-5, with 9 positions matching TRBD2. V lost 6 bases, J lost 2 bases, and 4 bases stayed unmatched. The CDR3 contains 13 residues. Germline V gives CDR1 SQVTM, CDR2 ANQGSEA. CDR3 bases: TGCAGCGTGGCTAGCGGGGCGCAAGAGACCCAGTACTTC. It codes for CSVASGAQETQYF.

This clone was recorded only once. This chain connects TRBV7-2 to TRBJ2-7; 9 bases are shared with TRBD2. With 2 bases clipped from V and 3 bases from J, the junction kept 5 bases outside the gene matches. Germline V lookup: CDR1 SGHTA, CDR2 FQGNSA. The CDR3 has 15 residues. In DNA form, the CDR3 reads TGTGCCAGCAGCTTAACGGCTAGCGGGATCTACGAGCAGTACTTC. Protein product: CASSLTASGIYEQYF.

This clone was seen more than once but under ten times. V usage is TRBV27 and J usage is TRBJ2-3; D may be TRBD2 (6 bases). Germline CDR1 and CDR2: MNHEY and SMNVEV (reference sequence). The V end was cut by 5 bases, the J end by 7 bases, with 22 bases between. The CDR3 length is 16 residues. CDR3 coding DNA: TGTGCCAGCAGTAGATTGTGGGACTCCGCCGGACATACGCAGTATTTT. The encoded protein is CASSRLWDSAGHTQYF.

The chain is built from TRBV7-2 and TRBJ1-5; D may be TRBD1 (6 bases). The CDR3 length is 13 residues. Trimming removed 5 bases from V and 5 bases from J, with 10 bases in between. The V gene's germline CDR1 is SGHTA and CDR2 FQGNSA. The chain's CDR3 is CASSRTADQPQHF. CDR3 bases: TGTGCCAGCAGCAGGACAGCAGATCAGCCCCAGCATTTT.